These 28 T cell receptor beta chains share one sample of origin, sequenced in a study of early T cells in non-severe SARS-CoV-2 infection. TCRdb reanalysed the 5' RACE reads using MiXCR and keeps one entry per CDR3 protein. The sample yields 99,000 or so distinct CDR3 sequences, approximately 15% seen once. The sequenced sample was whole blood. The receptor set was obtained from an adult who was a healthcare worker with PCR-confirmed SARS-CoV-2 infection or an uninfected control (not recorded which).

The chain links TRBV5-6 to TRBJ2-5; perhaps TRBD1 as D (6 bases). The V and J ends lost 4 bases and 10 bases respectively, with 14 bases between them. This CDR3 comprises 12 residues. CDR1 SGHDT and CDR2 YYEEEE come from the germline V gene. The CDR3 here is CASSTRNRDQYF. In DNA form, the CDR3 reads TGTGCCAGCAGCACCCGAAACAGGGACCAGTACTTC.

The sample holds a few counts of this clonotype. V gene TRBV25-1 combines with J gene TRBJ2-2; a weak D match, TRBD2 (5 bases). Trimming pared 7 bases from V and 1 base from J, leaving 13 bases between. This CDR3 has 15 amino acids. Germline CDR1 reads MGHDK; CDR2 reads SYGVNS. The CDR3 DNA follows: TGTGCCAGCACCCCTCGGGCGGGGAACACCGGGGAGCTGTTTTTT. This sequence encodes CASTPRAGNTGELFF.

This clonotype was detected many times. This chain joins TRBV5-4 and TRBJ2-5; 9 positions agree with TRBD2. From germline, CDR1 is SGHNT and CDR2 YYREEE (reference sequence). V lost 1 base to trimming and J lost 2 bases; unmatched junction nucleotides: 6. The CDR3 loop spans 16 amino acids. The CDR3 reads CASSLMAGGLQETQYF. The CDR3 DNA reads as TGTGCCAGCAGCTTGATGGCGGGAGGGTTACAAGAGACCCAGTACTTC.

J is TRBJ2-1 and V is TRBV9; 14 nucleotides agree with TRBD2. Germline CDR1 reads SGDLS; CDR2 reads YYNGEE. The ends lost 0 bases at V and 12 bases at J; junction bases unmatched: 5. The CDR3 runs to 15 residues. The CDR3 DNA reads TGTGCCAGCAGCGTAGAAGGGACTAGCGGGAGTAGGCAGTTCTTC. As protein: CASSVEGTSGSRQFF.

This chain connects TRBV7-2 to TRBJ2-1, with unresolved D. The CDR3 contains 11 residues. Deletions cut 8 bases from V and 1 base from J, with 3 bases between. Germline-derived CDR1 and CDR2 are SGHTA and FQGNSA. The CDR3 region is CASLSYNEQFF. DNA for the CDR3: TGTGCCAGCCTTTCCTACAATGAGCAGTTCTTC. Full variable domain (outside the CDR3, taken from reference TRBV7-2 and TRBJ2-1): GAGVSQSPSNKVTEKGKDVELRCDPISGHTALYWYRQSLGQGLEFLIYFQGNSAPDKSGLPSDRFSAERTGGSVSTLTIQRTQQEDSAVYLCASLSYNEQFFGPGTRLTVL.

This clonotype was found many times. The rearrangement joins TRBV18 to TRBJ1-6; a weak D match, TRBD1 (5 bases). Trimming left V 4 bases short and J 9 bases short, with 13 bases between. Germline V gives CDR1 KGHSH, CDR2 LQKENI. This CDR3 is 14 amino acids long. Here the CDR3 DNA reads TGTGCCAGCTCACTCCGGGACCTTAGTTCACCCCTCCACTTT. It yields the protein CASSLRDLSSPLHF.

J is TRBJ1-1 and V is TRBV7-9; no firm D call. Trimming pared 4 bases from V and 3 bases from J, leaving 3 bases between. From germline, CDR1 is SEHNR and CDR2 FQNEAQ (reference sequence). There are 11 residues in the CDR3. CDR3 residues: CASSWDTEAFF. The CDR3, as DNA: TGTGCCAGCAGCTGGGACACTGAAGCTTTCTTT.

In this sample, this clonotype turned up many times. The CDR3 loop reads CATSSYDQGAAGELFF. The CDR3 DNA reads as TGTGCCACCAGCAGCTATGACCAGGGGGCTGCCGGGGAGCTGTTTTTT. The chain couples TRBV15 to TRBJ2-2, with 8 bases aligning to TRBD1. This CDR3 is built from 16 residues. Germline V CDR1 and CDR2: LNHNV, YYDKDF (reference sequence). J gave up 6 bases and V 3 bases, and 9 bases lay outside the gene matches.

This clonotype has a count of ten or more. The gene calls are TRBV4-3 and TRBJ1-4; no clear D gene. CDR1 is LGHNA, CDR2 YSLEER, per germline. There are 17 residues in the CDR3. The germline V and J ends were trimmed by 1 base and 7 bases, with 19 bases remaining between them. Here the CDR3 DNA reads TGCGCCAGCAGCCAAGGGCCAGAACCCTTTCCCGGTGAAAAACTGTTTTTT. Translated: CASSQGPEPFPGEKLFF.

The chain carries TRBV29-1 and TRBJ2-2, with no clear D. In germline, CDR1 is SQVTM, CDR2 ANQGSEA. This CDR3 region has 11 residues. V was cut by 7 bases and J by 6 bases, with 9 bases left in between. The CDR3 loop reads CSGLSAGELFF. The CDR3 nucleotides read TGCAGCGGCTTATCGGCCGGGGAGCTGTTTTTT.

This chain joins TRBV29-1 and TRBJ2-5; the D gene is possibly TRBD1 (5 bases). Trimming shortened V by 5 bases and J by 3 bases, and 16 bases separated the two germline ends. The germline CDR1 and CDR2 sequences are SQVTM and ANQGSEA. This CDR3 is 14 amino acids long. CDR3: CSVLGMTEKETQYF. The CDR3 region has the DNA TGCAGCGTTTTGGGGATGACAGAGAAAGAGACCCAGTACTTC.

CDR3 nucleotide sequence: TGTGCCAGCAGCCAAGAACGAAGATATCCCTACGAGCAGTACTTC. This sequence encodes CASSQERRYPYEQYF. The chain joins TRBV3-1 to TRBJ2-7; D not resolved. The CDR3 sequence is 15 residues long. Germline V gene lookup returns CDR1 LGHDT and CDR2 YNNKEL (reference sequence). The V and J ends lost 0 bases and 2 bases respectively, with 11 bases between them.

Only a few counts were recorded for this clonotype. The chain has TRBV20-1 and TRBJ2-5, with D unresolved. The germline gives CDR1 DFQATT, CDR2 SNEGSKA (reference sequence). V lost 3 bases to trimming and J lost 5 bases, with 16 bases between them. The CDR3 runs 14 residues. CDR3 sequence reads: CSASFTPSSETQYF. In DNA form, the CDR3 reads TGCAGTGCTAGTTTTACTCCCAGCTCCGAGACCCAGTACTTC.

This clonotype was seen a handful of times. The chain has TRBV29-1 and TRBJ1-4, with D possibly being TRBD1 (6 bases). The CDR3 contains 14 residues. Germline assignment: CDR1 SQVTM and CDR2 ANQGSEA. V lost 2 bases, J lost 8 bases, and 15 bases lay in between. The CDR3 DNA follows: TGCAGCGTTGAACCTCGGGGGGCGGGGGAAAAACTGTTTTTT. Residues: CSVEPRGAGEKLFF.

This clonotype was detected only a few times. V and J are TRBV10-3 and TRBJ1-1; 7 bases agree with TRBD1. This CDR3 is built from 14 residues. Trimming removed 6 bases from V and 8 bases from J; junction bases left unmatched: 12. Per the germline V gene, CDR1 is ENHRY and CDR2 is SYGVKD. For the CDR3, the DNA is TGTGCCATCAGACTAACAGGGACAGCCCCAGAAGCTTTCTTT. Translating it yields CAIRLTGTAPEAFF.

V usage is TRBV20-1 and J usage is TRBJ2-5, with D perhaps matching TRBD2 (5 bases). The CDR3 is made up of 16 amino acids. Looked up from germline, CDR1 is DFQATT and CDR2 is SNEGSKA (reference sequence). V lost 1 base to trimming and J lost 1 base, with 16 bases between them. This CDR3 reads CSARAPRVRGQETQYF. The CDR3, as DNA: TGCAGTGCTAGAGCCCCCAGAGTTCGGGGCCAAGAGACCCAGTACTTC.

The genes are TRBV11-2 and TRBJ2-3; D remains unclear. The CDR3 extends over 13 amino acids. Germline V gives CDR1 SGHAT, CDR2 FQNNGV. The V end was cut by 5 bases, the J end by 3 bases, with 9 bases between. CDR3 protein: CASSDTVTDTQYF. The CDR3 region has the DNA TGTGCCAGCAGCGACACAGTGACAGATACGCAGTATTTT.

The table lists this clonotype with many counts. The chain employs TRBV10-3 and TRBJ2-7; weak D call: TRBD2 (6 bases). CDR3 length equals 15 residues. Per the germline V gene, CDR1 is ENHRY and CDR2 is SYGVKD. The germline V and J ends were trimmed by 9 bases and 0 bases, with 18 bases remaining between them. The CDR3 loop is CAMRGGGLSSYEQYF. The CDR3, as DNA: TGTGCCATGCGGGGAGGAGGCCTTAGCTCCTACGAGCAGTACTTC.

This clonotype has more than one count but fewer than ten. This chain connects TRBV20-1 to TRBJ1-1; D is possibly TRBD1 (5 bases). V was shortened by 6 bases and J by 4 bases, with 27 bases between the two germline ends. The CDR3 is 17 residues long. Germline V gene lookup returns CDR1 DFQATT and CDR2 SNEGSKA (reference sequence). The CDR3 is CSAVGFSGRGFGTEAFF. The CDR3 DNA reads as TGCAGTGCCGTGGGGTTTTCGGGGAGGGGTTTTGGCACTGAAGCTTTCTTT.

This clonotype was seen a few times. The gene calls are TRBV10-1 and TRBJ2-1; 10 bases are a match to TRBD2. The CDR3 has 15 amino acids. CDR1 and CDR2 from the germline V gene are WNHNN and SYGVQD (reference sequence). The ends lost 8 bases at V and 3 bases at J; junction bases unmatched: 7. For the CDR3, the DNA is TGCGCCAGCTCGGTAGGGACTAGCGTCTACAATGAGCAGTTCTTC. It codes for CASSVGTSVYNEQFF.

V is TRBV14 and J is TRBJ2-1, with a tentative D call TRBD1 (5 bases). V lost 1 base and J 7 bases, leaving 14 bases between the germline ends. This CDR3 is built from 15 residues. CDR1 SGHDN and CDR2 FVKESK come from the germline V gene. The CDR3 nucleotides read TGTGCCAGCAGCCAAGTTCCAGGGCCAAGGAATGAGCAGTTCTTC. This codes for CASSQVPGPRNEQFF.

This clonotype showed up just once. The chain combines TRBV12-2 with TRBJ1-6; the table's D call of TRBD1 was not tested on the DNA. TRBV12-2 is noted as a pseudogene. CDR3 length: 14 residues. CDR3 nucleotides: TGTGCAAGTCACCTGGGGGGGATTGATTCACCCCTCCACTTT. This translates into CASHLGGIDSPLHF.

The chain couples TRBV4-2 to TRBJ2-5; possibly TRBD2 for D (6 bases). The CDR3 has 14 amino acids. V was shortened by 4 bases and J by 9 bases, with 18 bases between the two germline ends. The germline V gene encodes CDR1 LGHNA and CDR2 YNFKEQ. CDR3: CASSLSGLQNSQYF. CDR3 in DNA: TGTGCCAGCAGCCTGTCGGGACTCCAGAACTCCCAGTACTTC.

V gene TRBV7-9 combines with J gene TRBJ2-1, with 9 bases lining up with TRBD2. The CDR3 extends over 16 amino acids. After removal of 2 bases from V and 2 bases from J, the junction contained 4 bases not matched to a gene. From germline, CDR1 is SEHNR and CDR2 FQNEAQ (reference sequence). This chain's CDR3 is CASSLRSSGTYNEQFF. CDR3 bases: TGTGCCAGCAGCTTAAGGTCTAGCGGGACCTACAATGAGCAGTTCTTC.

In nucleotides, the CDR3 is TGTGCCACCAGCAGAGAGGACAGAATTTACGAGCAGTACTTC. Translated, it gives CATSREDRIYEQYF. The V gene is TRBV15, the J gene TRBJ2-7; weak D call: TRBD1 (6 bases). Germline assignment: CDR1 LNHNV and CDR2 YYDKDF (reference sequence). Trimming took 0 bases from V and 4 from J, leaving 10 bases between them. The CDR3 totals 14 residues.

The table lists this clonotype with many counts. CDR3 loop: CASSSGTSGAITSSYNEQFF. In DNA, the CDR3 is TGTGCCAGCAGCTCGGGGACTAGCGGGGCGATAACGAGCTCCTACAATGAGCAGTTCTTC. The chain combines TRBV11-2 with TRBJ2-1, with 13 bases matching TRBD2. The CDR3 is 20 residues long. CDR1 is SGHAT, CDR2 FQNNGV, per germline. Losses at the gene ends were 4 bases for V and 0 bases for J; bases not matched to a gene: 12.

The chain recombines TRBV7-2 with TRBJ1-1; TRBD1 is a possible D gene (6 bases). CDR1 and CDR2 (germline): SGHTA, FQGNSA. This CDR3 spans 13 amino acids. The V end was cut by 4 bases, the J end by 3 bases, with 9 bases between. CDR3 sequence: CASSWTVDTEAFF. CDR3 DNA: TGTGCCAGCAGCTGGACAGTAGACACTGAAGCTTTCTTT.

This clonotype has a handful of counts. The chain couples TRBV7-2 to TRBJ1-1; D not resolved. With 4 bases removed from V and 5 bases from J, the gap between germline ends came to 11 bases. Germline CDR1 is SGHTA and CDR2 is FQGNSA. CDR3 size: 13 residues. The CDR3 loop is CASSYHAGTEAFF. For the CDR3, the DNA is TGTGCCAGCAGCTACCACGCGGGGACTGAAGCTTTCTTT.